The source of this TCR beta chain is a study of blood T cell repertoires in COVID-19. At the level of the study: There were acute and convalescent COVID-19 samples, and they came from the United States, Italy and Spain. T cells, B-cell-depleted T cells, or PBMCs provided the cDNA or gDNA that served as material.

The V gene end was trimmed by 6 bases and the J gene end by 4 bases; junction bases not matched to a gene: 14. The CDR3 consists of 16 residues. CDR1 and CDR2 from the germline V gene are MNHEY and SMNVEV (reference sequence). The authors' processing: How many nucleated cells were present was estimated from reference gene primer amplification. Clones were sequenced by immunoSEQ multiplex PCR, and TCRdb holds only the in-frame ones, with some missing. V, J and clone size reflect that table, while D and trimming were determined from the DNA. The sample lists over 150,000 clones, about 80% occurring once.

The source of this sequence is a woman older than 75 with acute or convalescent COVID-19. The specimen sequenced was peripheral blood. The J gene is TRBJ1-2, the V gene TRBV27; 7 bases are a match to TRBD1. CDR3 DNA sequence: TGTGCCAGCAGGTCGGCCGGGACAGCAGCCTTCTATGGCTACACCTTC. Protein: CASRSAGTAAFYGYTF.